This T cell receptor beta chain was observed in a study of cytomegalovirus exposure and HLA in healthy donors (dated by TCRdb to the late 2010s). Background on the whole study: An earlier analysis of roughly 610 of the donors reported over 250 Gb of sequence data and about 120 million unique TCR beta sequences obtained from approximately 180 million T cells. Because of strong linkage in the cohort, five DR-DQ haplotypes were treated as single units for association and clustering. Alongside the repertoire data, information on donor age, sex, ethnicity and CMV serostatus was compiled. HLA typing covered class I and class II loci at four-digit resolution. Of the roughly 430 genotyped donors, about 84% fell in the genetic ancestry cluster associated with self-reported Caucasian donors. The study combined high-throughput TCR immunosequencing, statistical association of individual TCRs with disease status, and machine learning to predict cytomegalovirus infection status. An early release covering roughly 640 HLA-typed donors comprised approximately 290 gigabases of sequencing data and approximately 80 million unique TCR sequences. To study patterns of TCR occurrence, a later analysis re-analyzed previously published TCR beta repertoires from 550 to 800 donors and added high-resolution HLA genotyping. All discovery cohort repertoires had been generated on a single sequencing platform. To decide whether each TCR beta V gene segment behaved as functional or pseudogenic, an earlier analysis of fewer than 750 of the donors relied on high-throughput TCR beta sequencing. In the later analysis, no new phenotypic data were used to find candidate immune exposures; instead, reliance was placed on TCR beta sequences and their occurrence across donors. Genome-wide SNP genotypes for about 65% of the roughly 700 donors were used in a later genetic analysis, which treated that subset as a discovery cohort. Among 398 genotyped donors of the cohort, an average of roughly 230,000 unique TCR beta nucleotide sequences was sequenced per donor, of which about 18% were non-productive. The aim of the study was to test whether cataloging public T cell receptors could identify signatures of past pathogen exposure. The study profiled the T cell repertoires of fewer than 850 subjects by immunosequencing and related them to cytomegalovirus serostatus. A separate validation cohort of over a hundred different subjects was used in addition to the approximately 640-subject first cohort. Typing coverage varied by locus: about 620-630 donors for A, B, C, DRB1 and DQB1; roughly 520 for DQA1; nearly 610 for DPA1; roughly 450 for DPB1. The full study reports these points: V-gene and J-gene trimming of TCR beta chains was associated with a missense DCLRE1C variant in a later genetic analysis, and the association was replicated in an independent cohort. According to a later analysis, TCR association rates differed among HLA loci, with DRB1 alleles showing the most associated TCRs and HLA-C alleles showing the fewest. The earlier analysis of 587 of the donors excluded some 15 rarely observed V segments, including chromosome 9 orphons, because counts were too low. The only immune exposure information available for the cohort was CMV serostatus. In both the original and validation cohorts, the classifier was reported to diagnose cytomegalovirus status with high specificity and sensitivity. The sequencing pipeline was judged likely to have produced a cluster of highly shared sequence variants as a technical artifact. Most TCR sequences were seen in very few donors, while some public TCRs were found in many individuals. Because HLA typing was missing for some donors at each locus, association tests included only the typed subset. Most CMV-associated TCR beta chains appeared to be HLA-restricted in a later analysis, and the HLA associations seemed to be driven largely by CMV exposure. Correlated functional status among segregating V segments might be attributable to linkage disequilibrium, but an unknown experimental factor could not be ruled out. A later analysis reported that several top co-occurrence clusters appeared linked to parvovirus B19, influenza, CMV and Epstein-Barr virus. Roughly uniform sequencing depth across donors was assumed in presence/absence analyses, although this assumption may not hold. In a later analysis, some 17,000 TCR beta sequences were associated with specific HLA alleles at a false discovery rate of 0.05. An earlier analysis of approximately 540 of the donors showed that most TCR beta V segments appeared in productive rearrangements either about 87% or about 30% of the time, which broadly matched IMGT annotations. The 87-base-pair reads could not distinguish some IMGT-functional V segments, including TRBV6-2 and TRBV6-3, so those segments were excluded. The cohort was sequenced for TCR beta chains only, and without alpha or paired-chain data the features that could be detected were limited. A further reported finding was that TCR beta sequences accurately predicted the HLA-A and HLA-B alleles for most subjects in the first cohort. In the study, around 150 TCR beta chains were listed as associated with cytomegalovirus. A later analysis found that HLA-associated TCR beta chains were more clonally expanded and had lower generation probabilities than equally common non-associated chains. The authors suggested that the approach could potentially be extended to other disease states and immunological phenotypes. In vitro tests confirmed that a few of the cytomegalovirus-associated TCR beta chains recognize cytomegalovirus antigens. When HLA alleles, especially DR and DQ, strongly co-occurred, attributing TCR associations to individual alleles was difficult. A later genetic analysis reported fewer N-insertions in productive TCRs among donors in an Asian-associated ancestry cluster than the approximately 670-donor mean.

Libraries were built with the immunoSEQ multiplex PCR assay. The multiplex PCR relied on a mix of 60 forward primers for TCR Vbeta segments and 13 reverse primers for TCR Jbeta segments. A multiplex PCR assay on genomic DNA amplified the CDR3 region of rearranged TCR beta genes. The Illumina HiSeq System was used to sequence the amplified TCR beta libraries as 87-base-pair reads. Per the original workflow: A later analysis counted around 72 million unique TCR beta chains across the 600 to 850 repertoires, and around 12 million of these chains were shared by at least two donors. To remove PCR and sequencing errors, raw reads were error-corrected and collapsed into unique sequences using a nearest-neighbor algorithm that merged closely related sequences. V, D and J gene segments were assigned by aligning CDR3 sequences to IMGT reference sequences. For a sequence to be retained, a match of at least six nucleotides to both a V gene segment and a J gene segment was required. A rearrangement was called productive if the CDR3 had no stop codons and remained in frame with V and J, and every other rearrangement was called non-productive. CDR3 was defined by IMGT convention, running from the second conserved V-encoded cysteine to the conserved J-encoded phenylalanine. In an earlier analysis of 587 of the donors, sequences lacking an unambiguous match to a single V gene segment were excluded. In an earlier analysis of almost 600 of the donors, a V segment was called functional when productive rearrangements were above 56.7%, and segregating when the standard deviation between donors exceeded 5%. A statistical classification framework was developed to diagnose cytomegalovirus status using the catalog of TCR beta chain sequences. V and J gene assignment, in a later analysis, came from comparing TCR nucleotide sequences with IMGT/GENE-DB human TR gene sequences. In a later analysis, CDR3 sequences and most-parsimonious VDJ recombination scenarios were assigned using the TCRdist pipeline. In a later analysis, every TCR beta chain was defined by the combination of its CDR3 amino acid sequence and its V-gene family, and reads without a unique V-gene family were dropped. In a later analysis, approximately 590 highly shared, low-generation-probability nucleotide sequences were removed to address suspected cross-contamination and a sequencing artifact. In a later analysis, a clonal expansion index was calculated for each public chain from normalized within-repertoire ranks of inferred template counts. A later analysis computed generation probabilities with a VDJ recombination model fitted to out-of-frame rearrangements, and checked the results against IGoR. Hypergeometric tests were used in a later analysis to score TCR-TCR, TCR-HLA and TCR-CMV co-occurrence, with a repertoire-size bias correction applied to the TCR pairs. A later analysis estimated false discovery rates by permuting HLA or CMV assignments 20 times. In a later analysis, co-occurring TCRs were grouped using DBSCAN, and TCRdist sequence similarity was added for clustering within HLA-allele-positive subsets. Repertoires with fewer than 30,000 or more than 120,000 public chains, plus five repertoires with anomalous nucleotide sharing, were excluded from co-occurrence clustering. Here the immuneACCESS table is served through TCRdb, limited to in-frame sequences with V and J called. Missing clones are a known gap in these copies; in checked studies unresolved V genes cover under half, and the rest lacks a known reason. V, J and clone size are those of that table, while D and trimming were read from the DNA. The sample records roughly 150,000 clones, roughly 70% of which are singletons. The ten biggest clones cover about 2% of the sample.

The germline V gene (reference sequence) gives CDR1 as LNHDA and CDR2 as SQIVND. The CDR3 numbers 14 residues from cysteine through phenylalanine. Here the CDR3 DNA is all that survives: 42 bases in frame from base 1. Trimming removed 6 bases from V and 6 bases from J; the gene matches leave 4 bases unexplained. Points on this clone: Its antigen is not yet known. Within one base of it there is no much larger clone, and no base qualities were kept.

The cohort comprised more than 550 healthy bone marrow donors. All cohort members were sampled while nominally healthy, although unrecorded immune exposures were likely present. The donor was CMV seronegative and was included in the group of 352 seronegative cohort members. Each donor provided a peripheral blood sample, and peripheral blood mononuclear cells were used for TCR beta sequencing. The Qiagen DNeasy Blood Extraction Kit was used to extract genomic DNA from the blood cell samples. The receptor was derived from a woman in her 40s in good health and CMV-seronegative. Sample: PBMCs. The V and J genes are TRBV19 and TRBJ1-5, and TRBD1 aligns with 11 junction nucleotides. The CDR3 protein sequence reads: CASRGQGAGQPQHF. The DNA reads TGTGCCAGTAGAGGACAGGGGGCCGGTCAGCCCCAGCATTTT.